The present entry profiles one TCR beta chain with its context. These data originate in a study of blood T cell repertoires in COVID-19. Study summary: The analysed material was cDNA or gDNA that came from T cells, B-cell-depleted T cells, or PBMCs.

With 4 bases clipped from V and 7 bases from J, the junction kept 14 bases outside the gene matches. In germline, CDR1 is SGHNT, CDR2 YYREEE (reference sequence). The CDR3 consists of 17 residues. Authors' analysis steps: Nucleated cell counts were estimated from reference gene primer amplification. Sequencing was performed with immunoSEQ multiplex PCR; in TCRdb, only in-frame clones are kept and a portion is missing. V, J and clone size reflect that table, while D and trimming were determined from the DNA. The sample records 80,000 or so clones, approximately 81% being singletons. The V call is TRBV5-4, the J call TRBJ1-6; 7 nucleotides align to TRBD1. The origin of this receptor is a woman of 80 years or more with acute or convalescent COVID-19. The sample comprised peripheral blood. This chain's CDR3 is CASSADRAPFLNSPLHF. DNA for the CDR3: TGTGCCAGCAGCGCAGACAGGGCCCCTTTTCTAAATTCACCCCTCCACTTT.